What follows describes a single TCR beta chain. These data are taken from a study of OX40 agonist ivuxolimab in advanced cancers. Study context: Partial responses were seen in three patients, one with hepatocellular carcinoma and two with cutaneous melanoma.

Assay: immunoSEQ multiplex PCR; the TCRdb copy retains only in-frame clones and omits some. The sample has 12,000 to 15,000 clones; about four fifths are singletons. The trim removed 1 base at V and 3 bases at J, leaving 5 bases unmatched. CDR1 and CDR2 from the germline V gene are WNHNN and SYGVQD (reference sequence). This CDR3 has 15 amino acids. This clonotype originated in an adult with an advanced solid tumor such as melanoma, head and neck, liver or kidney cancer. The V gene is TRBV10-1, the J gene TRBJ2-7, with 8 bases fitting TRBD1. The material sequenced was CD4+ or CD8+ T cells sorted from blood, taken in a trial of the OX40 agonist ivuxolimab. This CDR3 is CASSELPDRGYEQYF. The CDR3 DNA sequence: TGCGCCAGCAGTGAGTTGCCCGACAGGGGCTACGAGCAGTACTTC.